A single sample gave rise to the 14 T cell receptor beta chains below, sequenced in a study of blood T cell repertoires in COVID-19. Sequencing used immunoSEQ multiplex PCR; TCRdb keeps in-frame clones, though not all of them. In the table there are roughly 150,000 clones, around 82% of which are singletons. Source material: peripheral blood. These receptors were obtained from a human donor with acute or convalescent COVID-19. The donor label of this sample is uncertain.

The chain has TRBV30 and TRBJ1-4; D unclear. The CDR3 has 13 residues. The germline V gene encodes CDR1 GTSNPN and CDR2 SVGIG (reference sequence). V lost 0 bases and J lost 8, with 10 bases in between. CDR3 region: CAWSVISGEKLFF. The CDR3 nucleotides read TGTGCCTGGAGTGTAATATCGGGAGAAAAACTGTTTTTT.

This sequence joins TRBV5-1 and TRBJ1-1; maybe TRBD1 (6 bases). Germline CDR1 and CDR2: SGHRS and YFSETQ. The CDR3 length is 16 residues. Trimming left V 4 bases short and J 2 bases short, with 18 bases between. CDR3 protein: CASSPQRGMRNTEAFF. CDR3 sequence (DNA): TGCGCCAGCAGCCCTCAGAGGGGGATGAGAAACACTGAAGCTTTCTTT.

The V gene is TRBV5-1, the J gene TRBJ1-2; 8 bases are shared with TRBD1. There are 16 residues in the CDR3. The germline CDR1 and CDR2 sequences are SGHRS and YFSETQ. J was trimmed by 6 bases and V by 3 bases; bases with no gene match: 13. In nucleotides, the CDR3 is TGCGCCAGCAGCTCCAATATCCGACAGGGGTGGGATGGCTACACCTTC. It yields the protein CASSSNIRQGWDGYTF.

This rearrangement joins TRBV6-5 to TRBJ1-1; 7 nucleotides align to TRBD1. This CDR3 has 16 residues. V trimming: 2 bases; J trimming: 1 base; junction bases outside the gene matches: 7. Germline CDR1 MNHEY, CDR2 SVGAGI. Here the CDR3 reads CASSYPTTGSNTEAFF. As DNA, the CDR3 is TGTGCCAGCAGTTACCCGACGACAGGGTCGAACACTGAAGCTTTCTTT.

Details on this clone: A junction end diverges from the germline sequence, so it may reflect a read error. At the DNA level, this CDR3 is encoded by other sequences in the same sample as well. V and J are TRBV19 and TRBJ2-2, with 9 bases aligning to TRBD1. The CDR3 sequence is 16 residues long. CDR1 is LNHDA, CDR2 SQIVND, per germline (reference sequence). The CDR3 DNA is TGTGCCAGTAGGACACAACAGGGGGCGCCGACCGGGGAGCTATTTTTT. The encoded protein is CASRTQQGAPTGELFF.

The chain recombines TRBV14 with TRBJ2-3, with 11 bases matching TRBD2. CDR3 length: 15 amino acids. Germline V gene sequence: CDR1 SGHDN, CDR2 FVKESK. The V gene end was trimmed by 6 bases and the J gene end by 0 bases; junction bases not matched to a gene: 2. The CDR3 loop is CASRRTSGSTDTQYF. CDR3 bases: TGTGCCAGCAGACGGACTAGCGGGAGCACAGATACGCAGTATTTT.

This chain connects TRBV6-5 to TRBJ1-6, with TRBD1 matching over 10 bases. The CDR3 is 15 residues long. The germline V gene encodes CDR1 MNHEY and CDR2 SVGAGI. The V and J ends lost 2 bases and 7 bases, in that order; junction bases with no gene match: 2. The CDR3 spells CASSYGGQGNSPLHF. CDR3 nucleotides: TGTGCCAGCAGTTACGGGGGACAGGGGAATTCACCCCTCCACTTT.

This chain links TRBV6-2 or TRBV6-3 with TRBJ2-7; D is unclear. The CDR3 sequence is 14 residues long. The germline V gene encodes CDR1 MNHEY and CDR2 SVGEGT. V lost 6 bases to trimming and J lost 1 base, with 13 bases between them. CDR3 region: CASSHGSFSYEQYF. The CDR3 bases are TGTGCCAGCAGCCACGGGTCCTTTTCCTACGAGCAGTACTTC.

This chain links TRBV29-1 with TRBJ1-1; 7 bases line up with TRBD1. CDR1 and CDR2 (germline): SQVTM, ANQGSEA. V shed 5 bases, J shed 4 bases, and the junction held 13 bases outside the gene matches. The CDR3 loop spans 15 amino acids. In DNA, the CDR3 is TGCAGCGTTTTTGAAAGAAGGGGGCTGGGCACTGAAGCTTTCTTT. Translation gives CSVFERRGLGTEAFF.

The chain uses TRBV6-2 or TRBV6-3 and TRBJ2-7, with a tentative D call TRBD1 (6 bases). Germline V CDR1 and CDR2: MNHEY, SVGEGT. V lost 4 bases and J 0 bases, leaving 10 bases between the germline ends. The CDR3 loop spans 14 amino acids. The CDR3 DNA reads as TGTGCCAGCAGTTGGACAGCCTCCTCCTACGAGCAGTACTTC. Protein product: CASSWTASSYEQYF.

This clone has more than one count but fewer than ten. V gene TRBV3-1 (or the pseudogene TRBV3-2) combines with J gene TRBJ1-3; D is possibly TRBD1 (5 bases). CDR1 and CDR2 (germline): LGHDT, YNNKEL (reference sequence). With 1 base removed from V and 0 bases from J, the gap between germline ends came to 16 bases. The CDR3 length is 18 residues. The CDR3 DNA follows: TGTGCCAGCAGCCAAGCTTACGGGCAGGGCCTCTCTGGAAACACCATATATTTT. Protein product: CASSQAYGQGLSGNTIYF.

The V and J genes are TRBV18 and TRBJ1-2; TRBD1 aligns across 9 bases. The CDR3 is 16 residues long. Germline V lookup: CDR1 KGHSH, CDR2 LQKENI. The V and J ends lost 1 base and 8 bases, in that order; junction bases with no gene match: 11. CDR3 nucleotide sequence: TGTGCCAGCTCACCACGCGGATTGGGACAGGGAAGAGGCTACACCTTC. Protein product: CASSPRGLGQGRGYTF.

This chain joins TRBV30 and TRBJ1-1; TRBD1 might be the D (5 bases). Germline V gene data show CDR1 as GTSNPN and CDR2 as SVGIG (reference sequence). The germline V and J ends were trimmed by 3 bases and 7 bases, with 12 bases remaining between them. The CDR3 totals 12 residues. The DNA for the CDR3 is TGTGCCTGGAGAGGGGTTGAGAATGAAGCTTTCTTT. It yields the protein CAWRGVENEAFF.

The chain joins TRBV7-2 to TRBJ2-3; 8 bases agree with TRBD2. V shed 4 bases, J shed 0 bases, and the junction held 6 bases outside the gene matches. Germline loops: CDR1 SGHTA, CDR2 FQGNSA. The CDR3 loop spans 16 amino acids. CDR3 residues: CASSSRLAISTDTQYF. The DNA for the CDR3 is TGTGCCAGCAGCTCCCGACTAGCGATAAGCACAGATACGCAGTATTTT. The full variable domain, completed using reference TRBV7-2 and TRBJ2-3, is GAGVSQSPSNKVTEKGKDVELRCDPISGHTALYWYRQSLGQGLEFLIYFQGNSAPDKSGLPSDRFSAERTGGSVSTLTIQRTQQEDSAVYLCASSSRLAISTDTQYFGPGTRLTVL.